The 8 T cell receptor beta chains below come from one sample, sequenced in a study of T cell responses to AZD1222 COVID-19 vaccine. The protocol was immunoSEQ multiplex PCR, while the TCRdb copy is restricted to in-frame clones and leaves out a portion. The sample consists of nearly 110,000 clones, about 90% of them appearing once. Sequenced material: peripheral blood, taken 28 days after the second AZD1222 dose. The source is an adult who received the AZD1222 COVID-19 vaccine.

This clone occurred once. The gene calls are TRBV4-1 and TRBJ2-2, with 10 positions matching TRBD1. The V gene end was trimmed by 4 bases and the J gene end by 3 bases; junction bases not matched to a gene: 5. Per the germline V gene, CDR1 is MGHRA and CDR2 is YSYEKL. The CDR3 totals 16 residues. CDR3 in DNA: TGCGCCAGCAGCCCCCAGACAGGGGGCTACACCGGGGAGCTGTTTTTT. It translates to CASSPQTGGYTGELFF.

The rearrangement joins TRBV2 to TRBJ2-5; unclear D gene. CDR1 SNHLY and CDR2 FYNNEI come from the germline V gene. Deletions cut 7 bases from V and 4 bases from J, with 13 bases between. This CDR3 contains 13 residues. CDR3 amino acids: CASKALVIETQYF. The CDR3 DNA is TGTGCCAGCAAAGCTCTAGTGATAGAGACCCAGTACTTC.

The rearrangement joins TRBV2 to TRBJ1-1, with D possibly matching TRBD1 (6 bases). The CDR3 has 15 residues. Trimming left V 2 bases short and J 1 base short, with 11 bases between. Germline V gene data show CDR1 as SNHLY and CDR2 as FYNNEI. CDR3 in DNA: TGTGCCAGCAGTGAACATGGGACACCGAACACTGAAGCTTTCTTT. Its translation: CASSEHGTPNTEAFF.

V and J are TRBV18 and TRBJ1-1, with D possibly matching TRBD1 (5 bases). V was cut by 5 bases and J by 2 bases, with 12 bases left in between. This CDR3 comprises 14 residues. The germline gives CDR1 KGHSH, CDR2 LQKENI. The CDR3 DNA sequence: TGTGCCAGCTCAGGAACAAGGGGAAACACTGAAGCTTTCTTT. It translates to CASSGTRGNTEAFF.

This chain links TRBV6-5 with TRBJ2-5; D tentatively fits TRBD1 or TRBD2 (6 bases each). The CDR3 has 15 amino acids. The V gene lost 5 bases and the J gene lost 5 bases, with 18 bases spanning the gap. Per germline, CDR1 MNHEY and CDR2 SVGAGI. Here the CDR3 reads CASSPNWGARETQYF. CDR3 coding DNA: TGTGCCAGCAGTCCAAATTGGGGGGCGCGGGAGACCCAGTACTTC.

In its sample, this clone was seen once. The chain couples TRBV27 to TRBJ1-1, with unresolved D. CDR1 is MNHEY, CDR2 SMNVEV, per germline (reference sequence). The CDR3 loop spans 14 amino acids. With 2 bases removed from V and 6 bases from J, the gap between germline ends came to 13 bases. In nucleotides, the CDR3 is TGTGCCAGCAGTTTAGAAAGGGCGGCAGCTGAAGCTTTCTTT. It codes for CASSLERAAAEAFF.

The chain carries TRBV30 and TRBJ1-2, with TRBD1 as a possible D gene (6 bases). Germline values: CDR1 GTSNPN, CDR2 SVGIG (reference sequence). This CDR3 region has 12 residues. Trimming stripped 2 bases from V and 8 bases from J, with 12 bases between. CDR3 coding DNA: TGTGCCTGGAGTTTAGGGACACCGGGCTACACCTTC. Residues: CAWSLGTPGYTF.

The chain joins TRBV27 to TRBJ2-1; TRBD2 aligns across 10 bases. The CDR3 is 16 amino acids. V lost 6 bases and J lost 4; bases outside the gene matches: 9. The germline gives CDR1 MNHEY, CDR2 SMNVEV (reference sequence). CDR3 DNA: TGTGCCAGCAGCCGGAGTCCGGGACTAGCGTACAATGAGCAGTTCTTC. It codes for CASSRSPGLAYNEQFF.